This is a list of T cell receptor beta chains from one sample in a study of CD8+ T cells in alopecia areata. Assay used: immunoSEQ multiplex PCR; TCRdb lists only in-frame clones, some missing. Among about 120,000 clones listed, about 51% were seen once. Sequenced sample: NKG2D-low CD8+ T cells sorted from blood. The receptor source for this set is a human donor with alopecia areata. The CDR3 runs from the conserved cysteine through the conserved F or W. Each record gives: J gene, D gene, V gene, clone size, CDR3 DNA, CDR3 protein. D genes are given only for firm matches. Clone size is shown for a subset of rows, as once, few, many or a class of expanded clone.

TRBJ1-2,-,TRBV9,-,TGTGCCAGCAGCGTAGAGAACGCAGGGGTCTATGGCTACACCTTC,CASSVENAGVYGYTF
TRBJ2-7,TRBD1,TRBV7-9,-,TGTGCCAGCAGCTTCGGCAGGGGGATGTACGAGCAGTACTTC,CASSFGRGMYEQYF
TRBJ1-6,-,TRBV2,few,TGTGCCAGCAGTGGACCTCTCCTCCACTTT,CASSGPLLHF
TRBJ2-4,-,TRBV30,once,TGTGCCTGGAGTGGAAGACTGGGGGGTGAAAACATTCAGTACTTC,CAWSGRLGGENIQYF
TRBJ2-3,-,TRBV7-9,few,TGTGCCAGCAGCCAACAGAACTCCTACACAGATACGCAGTATTTT,CASSQQNSYTDTQYF
TRBJ2-3,-,TRBV28,-,TGTGCCAGCCATAAAGGGGACACCTCGGCAGATACGCAGTATTTT,CASHKGDTSADTQYF
TRBJ1-2,-,TRBV29-1,few,TGCAGCGTTGAAGATTCGGGGGGGATCCCTAACTATGGCTACACCTTC,CSVEDSGGIPNYGYTF
TRBJ2-5,-,TRBV27,-,TGTGCCAGCAGCCACGAGGGGGGCGAGACCCAGTACTTC,CASSHEGGETQYF
TRBJ2-7,-,TRBV4-1,-,TGCGCCAGCAGCCAATTAGGACTTTCCTACGAGCAGTACTTC,CASSQLGLSYEQYF
TRBJ2-1,-,TRBV27,-,TGTGCCAGCAGTTTGGGGGGCAATGAGCAGTTCTTC,CASSLGGNEQFF
TRBJ1-1,TRBD1,TRBV2,few,TGTGCCAGCATAGGGGGCATTGAAGCTTTCTTT,CASIGGIEAFF
TRBJ1-5,-,TRBV23-1,-,TGCGCCAGCAGTCCCTCCGAGGGGCCTCTGAGGGATCAGCCCCAGCATTTT,CASSPSEGPLRDQPQHF
TRBJ1-1,-,TRBV23-1,few,TGCGCCAGCAGTCAAGGCCGGGGAGCTTTCTTT,CASSQGRGAFF
TRBJ2-1,-,TRBV10-3,few,TGTGCCATCTTTAGCGGATCCTACAATGAGCAGTTCTTC,CAIFSGSYNEQFF
TRBJ2-5,-,TRBV7-2,few,TGTGCCAGCAGGGGGGTCCAAGAGACCCAGTACTTC,CASRGVQETQYF
TRBJ2-1,-,TRBV29-1,-,TGCAGCGCACAGGGCATGGATGAGCAGTTCTTC,CSAQGMDEQFF
TRBJ2-7,TRBD1,TRBV29-1,-,TGCAGCGTCCGTCACCCAGGGGGCGTCTACGAGCAGTACTTC,CSVRHPGGVYEQYF
TRBJ2-7,-,TRBV10-3,few,TGTGCCTCCGGACAGTCCTACGAGCAGTACTTC,CASGQSYEQYF
TRBJ2-7,-,TRBV4-1,-,TGCGCCAGCAGCCAAGACGGCTACGAGCAGTACTTC,CASSQDGYEQYF
TRBJ2-3,-,TRBV7-8,-,TGTGCCAGCAGCTTATTGGGCGGAAGGAACACAGATACGCAGTATTTT,CASSLLGGRNTDTQYF
TRBJ2-7,-,TRBV29-1,-,TGCAGCGTTGAAGGTCCAGGGCCGGCCTACGAGCAGTACTTC,CSVEGPGPAYEQYF
TRBJ1-2,-,TRBV9,few,TGTGCCAGCAGCGTTTCGACGGGGGTCAATGGCTACACCTTC,CASSVSTGVNGYTF
TRBJ2-7,TRBD1,TRBV29-1,-,TGCAGCGTCAAAGGACAGGGAGGATTTGGAGAGCAGTACTTC,CSVKGQGGFGEQYF
TRBJ2-1,TRBD2,TRBV7-9,-,TGTGCCAGCAGCTTTCCAGCGGGGGTTGATCGGGAGCAGTTCTTC,CASSFPAGVDREQFF
TRBJ2-1,-,TRBV29-1,-,TGCAGCGTTGAAAGGTCCCGCGAGCAGTTCTTC,CSVERSREQFF
TRBJ1-2,-,TRBV30,-,TGTGCCTGGGAGGACGACTATGGCTACACCTTC,CAWEDDYGYTF
TRBJ2-7,-,TRBV4-3,-,TGCGCCAGCAGCCAAGAGTTGTTTAAGGCCCCCCGTGGAGAGCAGTACTTC,CASSQELFKAPRGEQYF
TRBJ2-1,TRBD2,TRBV7-9,few,TGTGCCAGCAGCCCCAGCGGGAGTATTGAGCAGTTCTTC,CASSPSGSIEQFF
TRBJ2-6,-,TRBV2,-,TGTGCCAGCAGTAAAATCTCTGGGGCCAACGTCCTGACTTTC,CASSKISGANVLTF
TRBJ1-2,-,TRBV29-1,-,TGCAGCGCCCAAGAACCAGGGGAGCATGGCTACACCTTC,CSAQEPGEHGYTF
TRBJ1-6,TRBD1,TRBV6-5,-,TGTGCCAGCAGCTGGGACAGCGATAATTCACCCCTCCACTTT,CASSWDSDNSPLHF
TRBJ2-1,TRBD1,TRBV7-9,-,TGTGCCAGCAGCTCGGGACAGGGTGAGCAGTTCTTC,CASSSGQGEQFF
TRBJ2-7,-,TRBV14,few,TGTGCCAGCAGTCCCTCAGGGGACGAGCAGTACTTC,CASSPSGDEQYF
TRBJ2-7,-,TRBV27,once,TGTGCCAGCAGTTTTACCGGGGGCGGCTACGAGCAGTACTTC,CASSFTGGGYEQYF
TRBJ2-3,-,TRBV6-5,once,TGTGCCAGCAGTACTTTTGACACAGATACGCAGTATTTT,CASSTFDTDTQYF
TRBJ2-7,-,TRBV29-1,-,TGCAGCGTTGTCGTCTACGAGCAGTACTTC,CSVVVYEQYF
TRBJ2-7,-,TRBV29-1,-,TGCAGCGTTGCGATCGGGAGCTCCTACGAGCAGTACTTC,CSVAIGSSYEQYF
TRBJ2-1,TRBD2,TRBV29-1,-,TGCAGCTTCCGAGCGGGAGATCGGAACAATGAGCAGTTCTTC,CSFRAGDRNNEQFF
TRBJ2-7,TRBD1,TRBV30,-,TGTGCCTCGGAGGGACAGGGACTCTCCTACGAGCAGTACTTC,CASEGQGLSYEQYF
TRBJ2-1,-,TRBV19,-,TGTGCCAGTAGTATAGTCGGGACCCTCTACAATGAGCAGTTCTTC,CASSIVGTLYNEQFF
TRBJ2-1,-,TRBV29-1,-,TGCAGCGGAATTGGCCGGGAGCAGTTCTTC,CSGIGREQFF
TRBJ2-5,TRBD2,TRBV6-1,-,TGTGCCAGCAGTGACGGACTAGCGGGAGCTCTTTCGGAGACCCAGTACTTC,CASSDGLAGALSETQYF